This T cell receptor beta chain comes out of a study of cytomegalovirus exposure and HLA in healthy donors. The PCR was carried out with 60 Vbeta primers and 13 Jbeta primers. Only in-frame clones appear in the TCRdb table, and some are missing; sequencing was by immunoSEQ multiplex PCR. The profile covers 150,000 to 200,000 clones, with 75% to 80% appearing a single time and over 2.5% taken by the ten largest. Per the germline V gene, CDR1 is SGHNT and CDR2 is YYREEE (reference sequence). Germline trimming cut 4 bases from V and 4 bases from J; bases unmatched to any gene: 5. This CDR3 comprises 14 residues. Whole-study findings and limits: Most CMV-associated TCR beta chains appeared HLA-restricted in a later analysis. Rarity characterized most TCR sequences, yet some public TCRs appeared in many donors. Upon later analysis, TCR association rates were observed to vary by HLA locus, being highest for DRB1 and lowest for HLA-C. The authors enumerated over 150 TCR beta chains as linked to cytomegalovirus.

About this clone: Its antigen is not known.

The sample consisted of PBMCs. The TCR comes from a woman between 35 and 50 years old in good health and CMV-seropositive. The chain carries TRBV5-4 and TRBJ2-3, with TRBD2 identical over 8 bases. The CDR3 reads CASSGAGGADTQYF. The CDR3 bases are TGTGCCAGCAGCGGGGCGGGGGGCGCAGATACGCAGTATTTT.